This T cell receptor (beta chain) was profiled in a study of TIL therapy for anti-PD-1-resistant metastatic lung cancer. The wider study: Tumors were harvested before any PD-1/PD-L1 blockade. Tumors had a median PD-L1 proportion score of less than 6.5%.

Study outcomes and limitations: TIL clonotype persistence in blood showed no apparent association with response.

Documented time point: pre-treatment sample, taken before nivolumab and TIL therapy. Concerning this clone: Its antigen is unidentified.

This was the immunoSEQ v3 assay. Survey-level samples got about 2 million read pairs; deep-level samples got about 4.5-6.5 million. TCRdb's table, derived via immunoSEQ multiplex PCR, lists solely in-frame clones and lacks some. The data show roughly 60,000 clones, around 79% seen once. This CDR3 is built from 13 residues. Germline-derived CDR1 and CDR2 are MRHNA and SNTAGT. Deletions cut 3 bases from V and 9 bases from J, with 12 bases between. The receptor comes from a person aged 25 to 85 with non-small cell lung cancer. This specimen was blood, taken at baseline. The J gene is TRBJ2-1, the V gene TRBV6-4, with TRBD1 as a possible D gene (5 bases). CDR3 coding DNA: TGTGCCAGCAGTGAAGGGGCCCGCGGTGAGCAGTTCTTC. As protein: CASSEGARGEQFF.